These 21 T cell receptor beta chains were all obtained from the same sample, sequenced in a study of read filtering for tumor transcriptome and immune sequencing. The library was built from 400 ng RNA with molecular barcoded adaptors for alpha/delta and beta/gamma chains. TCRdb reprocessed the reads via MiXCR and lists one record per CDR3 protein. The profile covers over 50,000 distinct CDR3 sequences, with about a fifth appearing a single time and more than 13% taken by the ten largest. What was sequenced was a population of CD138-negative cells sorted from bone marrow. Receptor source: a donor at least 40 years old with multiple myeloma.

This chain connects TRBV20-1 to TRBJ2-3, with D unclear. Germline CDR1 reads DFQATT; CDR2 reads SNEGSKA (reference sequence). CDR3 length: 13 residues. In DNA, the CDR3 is TGCGCTAGACCTTCATCAAGCACAGATACGCAGTATTTT. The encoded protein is CARPSSSTDTQYF.

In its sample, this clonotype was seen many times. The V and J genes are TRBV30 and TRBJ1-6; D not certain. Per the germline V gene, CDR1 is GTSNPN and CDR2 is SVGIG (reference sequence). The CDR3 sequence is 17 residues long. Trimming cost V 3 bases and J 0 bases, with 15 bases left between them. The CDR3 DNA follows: TGTGCCTGGAGGGGCAGTCTCACGAGCTCCTATAATTCACCCCTCCACTTT. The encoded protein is CAWRGSLTSSYNSPLHF.

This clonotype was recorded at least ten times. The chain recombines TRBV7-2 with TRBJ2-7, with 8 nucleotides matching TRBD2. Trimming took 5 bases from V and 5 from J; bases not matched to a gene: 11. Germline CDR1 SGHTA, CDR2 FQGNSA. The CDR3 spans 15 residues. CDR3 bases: TGTGCCAGCAGCGCACCCGGGACTAGAAGAGACGAGCAGTACTTC. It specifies CASSAPGTRRDEQYF.

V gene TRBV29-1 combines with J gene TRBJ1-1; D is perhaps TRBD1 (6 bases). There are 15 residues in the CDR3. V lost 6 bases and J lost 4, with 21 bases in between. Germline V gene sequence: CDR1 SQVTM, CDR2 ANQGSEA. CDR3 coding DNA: TGCAGCGTACAATCGCGGACAGCGGGGAGCACTGAAGCTTTCTTT. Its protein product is CSVQSRTAGSTEAFF.

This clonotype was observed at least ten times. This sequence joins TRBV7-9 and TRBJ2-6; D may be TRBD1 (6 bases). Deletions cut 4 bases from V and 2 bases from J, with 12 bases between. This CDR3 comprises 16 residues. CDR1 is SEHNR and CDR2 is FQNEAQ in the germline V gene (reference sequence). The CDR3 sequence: CASSSRGRPGANVLTF. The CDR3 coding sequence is TGTGCCAGCAGCTCCAGGGGAAGGCCTGGGGCCAACGTCCTGACTTTC.

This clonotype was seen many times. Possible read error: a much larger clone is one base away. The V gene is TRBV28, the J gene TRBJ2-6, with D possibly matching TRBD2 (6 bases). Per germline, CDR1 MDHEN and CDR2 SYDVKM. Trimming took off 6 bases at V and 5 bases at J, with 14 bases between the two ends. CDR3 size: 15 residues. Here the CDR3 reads CASRLAGPRANVLTF. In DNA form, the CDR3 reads TGTGCCAGCAGACTAGCAGGGCCCAGGGCCAACGTCCTGACTTTC.

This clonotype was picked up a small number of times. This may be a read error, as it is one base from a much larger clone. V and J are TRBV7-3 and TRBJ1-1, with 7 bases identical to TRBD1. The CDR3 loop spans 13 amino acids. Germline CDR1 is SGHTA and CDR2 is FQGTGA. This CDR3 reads CASSYTGDTEALF. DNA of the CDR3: TGTGCCAGCAGCTACACAGGGGACACTGAAGCTCTCTTT.

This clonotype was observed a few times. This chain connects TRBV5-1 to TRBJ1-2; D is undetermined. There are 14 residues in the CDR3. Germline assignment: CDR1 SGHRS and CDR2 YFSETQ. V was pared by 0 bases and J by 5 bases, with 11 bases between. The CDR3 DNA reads TGCGCCAGCAGCTTGGAGTCAGCGCCGTATGGCTACACCTTC. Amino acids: CASSLESAPYGYTF.

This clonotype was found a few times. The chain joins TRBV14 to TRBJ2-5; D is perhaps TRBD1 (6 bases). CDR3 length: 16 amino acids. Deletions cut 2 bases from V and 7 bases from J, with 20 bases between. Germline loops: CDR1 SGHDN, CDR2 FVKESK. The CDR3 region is CASSQYRQAPLGTQYF. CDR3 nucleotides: TGTGCCAGCAGCCAATACCGACAGGCCCCGTTGGGGACCCAGTACTTC.

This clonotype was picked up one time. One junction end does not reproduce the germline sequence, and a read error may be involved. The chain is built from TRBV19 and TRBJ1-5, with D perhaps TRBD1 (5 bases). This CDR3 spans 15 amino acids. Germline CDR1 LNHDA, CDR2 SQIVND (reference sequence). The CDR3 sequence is CASGIVWQGGQPQHF. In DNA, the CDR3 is TGTGCCAGTGGTATAGTATGGCAGGGAGGGCAGCCCCAGCATTTT.

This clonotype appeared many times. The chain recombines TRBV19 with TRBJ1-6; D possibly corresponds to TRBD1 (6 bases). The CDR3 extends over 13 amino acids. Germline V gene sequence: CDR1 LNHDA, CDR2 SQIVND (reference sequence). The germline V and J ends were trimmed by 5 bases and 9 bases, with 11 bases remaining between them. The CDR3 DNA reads TGTGCCAGTAGTTGGACAGCGCCTTCACCCCTCCACTTT. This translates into CASSWTAPSPLHF. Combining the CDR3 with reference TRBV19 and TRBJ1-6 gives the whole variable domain DGGITQSPKYLFRKEGQNVTLSCEQNLNHDAMYWYRQDPGQGLRLIYYSQIVNDFQKGDIAEGYSVSREKKESFPLTVTSAQKNPTAFYLCASSWTAPSPLHFGNGTRLTVT.

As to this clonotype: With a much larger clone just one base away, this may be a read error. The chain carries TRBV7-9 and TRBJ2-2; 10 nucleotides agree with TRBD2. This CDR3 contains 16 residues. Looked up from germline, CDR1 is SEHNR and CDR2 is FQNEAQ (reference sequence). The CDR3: CASSPGLAADTEELFF. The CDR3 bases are TGTGCCAGCAGCCCTGGACTAGCGGCGGACACCGAGGAGCTGTTTTTT.

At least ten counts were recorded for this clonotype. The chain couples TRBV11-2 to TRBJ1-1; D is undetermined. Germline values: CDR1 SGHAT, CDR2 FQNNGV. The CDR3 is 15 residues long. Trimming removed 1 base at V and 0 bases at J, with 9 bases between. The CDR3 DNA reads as TGTGCCAGCAGCTTAGCTGCCGGTTTGAACACTGAAGCTTTCTTT. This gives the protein CASSLAAGLNTEAFF.

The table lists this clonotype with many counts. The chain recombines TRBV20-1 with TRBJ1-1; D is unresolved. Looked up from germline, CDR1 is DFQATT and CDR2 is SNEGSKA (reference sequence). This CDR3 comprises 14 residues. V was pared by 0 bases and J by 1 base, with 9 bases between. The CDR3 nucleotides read TGCAGTGCTAGAGATATATCGGCGAACACTGAAGCTTTCTTT. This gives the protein CSARDISANTEAFF.

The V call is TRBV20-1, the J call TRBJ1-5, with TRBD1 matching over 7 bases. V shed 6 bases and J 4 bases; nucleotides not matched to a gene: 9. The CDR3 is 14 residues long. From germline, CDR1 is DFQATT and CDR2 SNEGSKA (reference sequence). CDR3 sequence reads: CSALPNRGNQPQHF. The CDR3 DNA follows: TGCAGTGCCCTCCCGAACAGGGGTAATCAGCCCCAGCATTTT.

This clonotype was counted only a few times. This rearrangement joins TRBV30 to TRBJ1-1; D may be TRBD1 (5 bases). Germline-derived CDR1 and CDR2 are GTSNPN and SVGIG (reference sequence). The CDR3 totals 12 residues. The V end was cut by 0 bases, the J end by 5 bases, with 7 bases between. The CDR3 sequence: CAWSVRGTEAFF. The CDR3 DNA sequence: TGTGCCTGGAGTGTACGGGGGACTGAAGCTTTCTTT.

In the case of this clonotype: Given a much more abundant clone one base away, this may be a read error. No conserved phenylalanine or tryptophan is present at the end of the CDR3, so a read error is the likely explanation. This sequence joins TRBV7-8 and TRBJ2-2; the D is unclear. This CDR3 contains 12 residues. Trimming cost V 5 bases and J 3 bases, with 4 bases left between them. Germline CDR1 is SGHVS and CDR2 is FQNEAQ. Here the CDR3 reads CASSLYTGELFY. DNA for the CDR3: TGTGCCAGCAGCCTCTACACCGGGGAGCTGTTTTAT.

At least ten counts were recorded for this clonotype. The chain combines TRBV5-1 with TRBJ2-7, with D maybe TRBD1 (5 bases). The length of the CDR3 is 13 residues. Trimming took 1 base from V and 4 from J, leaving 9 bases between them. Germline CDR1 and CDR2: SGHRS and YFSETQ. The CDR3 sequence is CASSLIRGYEQYF. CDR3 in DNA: TGCGCCAGCAGCTTGATTAGGGGATACGAGCAGTACTTC.

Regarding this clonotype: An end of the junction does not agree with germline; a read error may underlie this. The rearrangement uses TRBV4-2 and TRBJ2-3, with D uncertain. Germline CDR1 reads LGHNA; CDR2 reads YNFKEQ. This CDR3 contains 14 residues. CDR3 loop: CASGQEAGTDTQYF. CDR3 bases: TGTGCCAGCGGCCAAGAGGCCGGCACAGATACGCAGTATTTT.

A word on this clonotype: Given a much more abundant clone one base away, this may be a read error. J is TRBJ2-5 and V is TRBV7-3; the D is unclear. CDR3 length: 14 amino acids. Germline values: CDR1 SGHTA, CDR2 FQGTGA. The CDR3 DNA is TGTGCCAGCAGCTTATCTGGCAGCCAAGAGACCCAGTGCTTC. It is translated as CASSLSGSQETQCF.

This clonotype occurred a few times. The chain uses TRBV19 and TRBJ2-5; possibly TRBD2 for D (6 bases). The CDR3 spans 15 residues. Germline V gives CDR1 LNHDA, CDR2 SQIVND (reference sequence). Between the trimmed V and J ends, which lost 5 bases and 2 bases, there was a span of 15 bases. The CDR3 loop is CASSPQGGVQETQYF. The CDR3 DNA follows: TGTGCCAGTAGTCCCCAGGGCGGGGTACAAGAGACCCAGTACTTC. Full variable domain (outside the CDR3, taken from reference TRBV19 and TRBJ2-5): DGGITQSPKYLFRKEGQNVTLSCEQNLNHDAMYWYRQDPGQGLRLIYYSQIVNDFQKGDIAEGYSVSREKKESFPLTVTSAQKNPTAFYLCASSPQGGVQETQYFGPGTRLLVL.